This T cell receptor beta chain was sequenced during a study of response to subunit inactivated influenza vaccine. This clonotype was picked up a small number of times. Unmatched junction bases numbered 4, after V lost 4 bases and J lost 4 bases. Germline values: CDR1 SQVTM, CDR2 ANQGSEA. The CDR3 covers 13 residues. TCRdb reanalysed the RT-PCR reads using MiXCR and keeps one entry per CDR3 protein. Of a few hundred thousand distinct CDR3 sequences in the sample, about 15% were seen once. The sequencing used PBMCs from blood, collected 12 days after vaccination. The rearrangement links TRBV29-1 to TRBJ1-3, with 7 positions matching TRBD1. This receptor was identified in a man aged 45-65 years who received an inactivated influenza vaccine. CDR3 protein: CSVGTGWGNTIYF. CDR3 sequence (DNA): TGCAGCGTTGGGACAGGCTGGGGAAACACCATATATTTT.